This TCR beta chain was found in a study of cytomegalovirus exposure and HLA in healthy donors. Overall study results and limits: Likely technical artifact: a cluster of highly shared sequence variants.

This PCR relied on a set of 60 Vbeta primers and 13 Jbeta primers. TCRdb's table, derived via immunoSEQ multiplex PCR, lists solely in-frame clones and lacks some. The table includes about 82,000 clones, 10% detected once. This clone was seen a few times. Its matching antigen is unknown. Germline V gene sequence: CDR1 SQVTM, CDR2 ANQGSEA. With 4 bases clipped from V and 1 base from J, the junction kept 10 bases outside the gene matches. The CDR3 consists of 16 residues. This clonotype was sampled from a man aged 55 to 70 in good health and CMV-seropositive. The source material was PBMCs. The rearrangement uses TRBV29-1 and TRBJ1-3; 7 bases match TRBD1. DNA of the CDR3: TGCAGCGTTGGGAAGGGGGACAGAGTTTCTGGAAACACCATATATTTT. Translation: CSVGKGDRVSGNTIYF. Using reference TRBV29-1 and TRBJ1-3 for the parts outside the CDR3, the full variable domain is SAVISQKPSRDICQRGTSLTIQCQVDSQVTMMFWYRQQPGQSLTLIATANQGSEATYESGFVIDKFPISRPNLTFSTLTVSNMSPEDSSIYLCSVGKGDRVSGNTIYFGEGSWLTVV.